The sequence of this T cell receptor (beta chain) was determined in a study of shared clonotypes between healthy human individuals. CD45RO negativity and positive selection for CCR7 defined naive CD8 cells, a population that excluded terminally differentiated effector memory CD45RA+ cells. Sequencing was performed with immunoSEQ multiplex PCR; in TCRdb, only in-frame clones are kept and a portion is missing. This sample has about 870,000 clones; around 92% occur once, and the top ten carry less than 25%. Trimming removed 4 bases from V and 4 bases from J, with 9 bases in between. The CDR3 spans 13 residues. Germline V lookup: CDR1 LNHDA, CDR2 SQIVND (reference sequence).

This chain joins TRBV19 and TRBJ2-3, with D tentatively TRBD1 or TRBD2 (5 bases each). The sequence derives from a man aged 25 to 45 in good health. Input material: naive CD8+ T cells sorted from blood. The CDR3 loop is CASSKGSADTQYF. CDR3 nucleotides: TGTGCCAGTAGTAAGGGGAGCGCAGATACGCAGTATTTT.